This T cell receptor beta chain was retrieved from a study of blood T cell repertoires in COVID-19. Study details: Sample material is recorded as cDNA or gDNA derived from T cells, B-cell-depleted T cells, or PBMCs.

The table came from immunoSEQ multiplex PCR; TCRdb's copy has only in-frame clones and leaves some out. The table records over 200,000 clones, about four fifths of them present only once. Germline assignment: CDR1 SGHRS and CDR2 YFSETQ. This CDR3 spans 15 amino acids. Between the trimmed V and J ends, which lost 5 bases and 6 bases, there was a span of 21 bases. The TCR was taken from an elderly man with acute or convalescent COVID-19. The chain links TRBV5-1 to TRBJ2-7, with D possibly TRBD1 on 6 matching bases. Material for sequencing was peripheral blood. CDR3 sequence (DNA): TGCGCCAGCAGAGAAACAGGGAAAGAAATCGGCGAGCAGTACTTC. Amino acids: CASRETGKEIGEQYF.